The entry that follows covers one T cell receptor (beta chain) sequence. Its antigen is undetermined. V was cut by 4 bases and J by 2 bases, with 16 bases left in between. Germline V gene sequence: CDR1 SGHRS, CDR2 YFSETQ. The length of the CDR3 is 15 residues. Patients were ineligible given autoimmune disease history or systemic immunosuppression. The sample is drawn from a study of OX40 agonist ivuxolimab in advanced cancers. TCRdb's copy holds only in-frame clones and misses some; the assay was immunoSEQ multiplex PCR. The repertoire holds some 87,000 clones, with 80% to 95% as singletons. Study-level results: The study observed clonal expansion of CD4+ and CD8+ blood T cells by week 6 at 0.1 to 3.0 mg/kg. Expanded clones were, on average, more numerous in CD8+ T cells than in CD4+.

The source material was CD4+ or CD8+ T cells sorted from blood, sampled in a trial of the OX40 agonist ivuxolimab. The receptor comes from an adult with an advanced solid tumor such as melanoma, head and neck, liver or kidney cancer. This sequence joins TRBV5-1 and TRBJ2-7, with D possibly being TRBD2 (5 bases). The CDR3 bases are TGCGCCAGCAGCGAACGGGGATCTGGGGCCTACGAGCAGTACTTC. The encoded protein is CASSERGSGAYEQYF.